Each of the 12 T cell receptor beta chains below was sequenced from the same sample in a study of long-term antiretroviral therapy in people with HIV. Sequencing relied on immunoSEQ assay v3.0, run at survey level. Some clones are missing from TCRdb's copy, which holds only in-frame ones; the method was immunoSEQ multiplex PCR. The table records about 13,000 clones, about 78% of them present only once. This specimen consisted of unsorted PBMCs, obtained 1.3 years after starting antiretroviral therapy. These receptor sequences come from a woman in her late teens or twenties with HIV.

This chain's CDR3 is CASSLSGGPSYEQYF. The CDR3 coding sequence is TGTGCCAGCAGCTTAAGCGGGGGCCCCTCCTACGAGCAGTACTTC. The chain is built from TRBV11-1 and TRBJ2-7; 8 nucleotides match TRBD2. The CDR3 has 15 residues. CDR1 is SGHAT, CDR2 FQDESV, per germline (reference sequence). The V and J ends lost 2 bases and 0 bases, in that order; junction bases with no gene match: 3.

CDR3 region: CASSLVSGGNSPLHF. CDR3 sequence (DNA): TGTGCCAGCAGCTTAGTTTCAGGGGGGAATTCACCCCTCCACTTT. This chain connects TRBV7-2 to TRBJ1-6, with TRBD1 identical over 7 bases. Germline CDR1 and CDR2: SGHTA and FQGNSA. V lost 1 base and J lost 7; bases outside the gene matches: 4. There are 15 residues in the CDR3.

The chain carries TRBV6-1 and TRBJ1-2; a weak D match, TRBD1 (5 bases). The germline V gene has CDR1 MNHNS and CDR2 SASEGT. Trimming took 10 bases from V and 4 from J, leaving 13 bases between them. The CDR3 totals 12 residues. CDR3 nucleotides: TGTGCCACCCACGACAGAACCTATGGCTACACCTTC. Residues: CATHDRTYGYTF.

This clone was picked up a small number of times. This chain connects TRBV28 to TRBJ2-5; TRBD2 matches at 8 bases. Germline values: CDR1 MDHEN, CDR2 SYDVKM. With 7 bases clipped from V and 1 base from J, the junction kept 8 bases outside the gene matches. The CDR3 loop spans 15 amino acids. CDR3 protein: CASTPSGGVQETQYF. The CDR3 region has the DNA TGTGCCAGCACCCCGTCGGGAGGGGTCCAAGAGACCCAGTACTTC.

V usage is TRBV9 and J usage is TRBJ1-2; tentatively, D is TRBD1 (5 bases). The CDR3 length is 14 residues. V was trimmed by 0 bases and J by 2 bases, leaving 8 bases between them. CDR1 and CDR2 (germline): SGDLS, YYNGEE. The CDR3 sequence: CASSVGWGNYGYTF. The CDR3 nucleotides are TGTGCCAGCAGCGTAGGTTGGGGGAACTATGGCTACACCTTC. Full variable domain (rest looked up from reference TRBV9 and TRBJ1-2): DSGVTQTPKHLITATGQRVTLRCSPRSGDLSVYWYQQSLDQGLQFLIQYYNGEERAKGNILERFSAQQFPDLHSELNLSSLELGDSALYFCASSVGWGNYGYTFGSGTRLTVV.

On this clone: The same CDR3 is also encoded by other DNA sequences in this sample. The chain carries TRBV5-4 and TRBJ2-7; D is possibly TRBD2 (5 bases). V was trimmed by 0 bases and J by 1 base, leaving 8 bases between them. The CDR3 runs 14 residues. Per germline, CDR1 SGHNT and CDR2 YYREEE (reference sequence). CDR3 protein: CASSLDGDSYEQYF. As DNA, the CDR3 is TGTGCCAGCAGCTTGGACGGGGATTCCTACGAGCAGTACTTC.

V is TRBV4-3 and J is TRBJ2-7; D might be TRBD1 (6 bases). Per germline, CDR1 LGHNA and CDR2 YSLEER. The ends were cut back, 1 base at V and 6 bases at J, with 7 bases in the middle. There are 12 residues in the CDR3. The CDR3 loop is CASSQGGGEQYF. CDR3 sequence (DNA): TGCGCCAGCAGCCAAGGAGGGGGCGAGCAGTACTTC.

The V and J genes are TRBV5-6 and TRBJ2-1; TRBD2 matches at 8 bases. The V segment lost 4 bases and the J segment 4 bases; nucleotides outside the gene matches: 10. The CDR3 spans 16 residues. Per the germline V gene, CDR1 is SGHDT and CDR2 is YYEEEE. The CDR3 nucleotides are TGTGCCAGCAGCGTAGGGTACGGGAGGGTTTACAATGAGCAGTTCTTC. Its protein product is CASSVGYGRVYNEQFF.

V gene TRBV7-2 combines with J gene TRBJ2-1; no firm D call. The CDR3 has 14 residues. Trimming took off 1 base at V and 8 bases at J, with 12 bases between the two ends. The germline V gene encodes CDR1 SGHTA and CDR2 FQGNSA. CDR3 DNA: TGTGCCAGCAGCTTAGGCTACGGTTTCGATGAGCAGTTCTTC. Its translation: CASSLGYGFDEQFF.

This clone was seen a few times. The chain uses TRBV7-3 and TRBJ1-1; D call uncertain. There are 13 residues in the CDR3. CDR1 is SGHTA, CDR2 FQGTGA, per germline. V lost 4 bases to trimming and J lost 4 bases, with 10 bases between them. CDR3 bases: TGTGCCAGCAGCTATGCGCTTGGCACTGAAGCTTTCTTT. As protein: CASSYALGTEAFF. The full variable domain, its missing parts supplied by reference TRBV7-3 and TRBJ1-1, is GAGVSQTPSNKVTEKGKYVELRCDPISGHTALYWYRQSLGQGPEFLIYFQGTGAADDSGLPNDRFFAVRPEGSVSTLKIQRTERGDSAVYLCASSYALGTEAFFGQGTRLTVV.

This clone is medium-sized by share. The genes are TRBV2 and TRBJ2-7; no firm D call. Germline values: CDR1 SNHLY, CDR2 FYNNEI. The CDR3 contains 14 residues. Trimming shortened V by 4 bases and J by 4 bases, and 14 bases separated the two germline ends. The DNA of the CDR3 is TGTGCCAGCAGTGGGATCGGAGAGATTTACGAGCAGTACTTC. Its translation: CASSGIGEIYEQYF.

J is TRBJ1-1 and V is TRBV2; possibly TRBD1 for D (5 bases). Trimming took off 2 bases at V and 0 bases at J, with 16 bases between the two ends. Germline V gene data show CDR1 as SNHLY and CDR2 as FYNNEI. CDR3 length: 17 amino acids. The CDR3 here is CASSERGRATMNTEAFF. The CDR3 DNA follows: TGTGCCAGCAGTGAAAGGGGCAGAGCTACCATGAACACTGAAGCTTTCTTT.